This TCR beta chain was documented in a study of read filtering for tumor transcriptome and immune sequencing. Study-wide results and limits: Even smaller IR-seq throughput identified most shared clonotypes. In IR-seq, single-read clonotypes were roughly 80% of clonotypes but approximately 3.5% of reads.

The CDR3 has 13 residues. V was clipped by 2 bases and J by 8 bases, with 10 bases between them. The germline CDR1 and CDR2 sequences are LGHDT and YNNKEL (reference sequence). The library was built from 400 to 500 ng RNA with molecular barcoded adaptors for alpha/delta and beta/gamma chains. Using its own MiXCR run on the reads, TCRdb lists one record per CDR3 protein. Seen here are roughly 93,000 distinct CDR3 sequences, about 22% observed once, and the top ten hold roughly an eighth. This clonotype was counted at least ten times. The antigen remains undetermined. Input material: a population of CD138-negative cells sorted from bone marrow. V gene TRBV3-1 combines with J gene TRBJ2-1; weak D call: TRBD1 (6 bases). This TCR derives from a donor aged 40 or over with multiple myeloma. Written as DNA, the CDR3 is TGTGCCAGCAGCCAAACAGGGAGCCATGAGCAGTTCTTC. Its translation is CASSQTGSHEQFF.